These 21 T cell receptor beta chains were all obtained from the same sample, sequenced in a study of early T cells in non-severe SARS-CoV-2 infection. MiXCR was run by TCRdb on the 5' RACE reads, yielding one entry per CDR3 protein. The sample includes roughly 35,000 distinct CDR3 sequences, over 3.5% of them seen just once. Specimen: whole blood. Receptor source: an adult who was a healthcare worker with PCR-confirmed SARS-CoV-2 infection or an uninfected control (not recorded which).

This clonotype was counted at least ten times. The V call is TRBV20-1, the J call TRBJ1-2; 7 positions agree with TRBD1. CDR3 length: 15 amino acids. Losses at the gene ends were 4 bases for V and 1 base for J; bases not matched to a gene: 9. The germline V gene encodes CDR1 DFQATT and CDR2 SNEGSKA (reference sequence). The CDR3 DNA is TGCAGTGCTATTGACATGGACAGGAATAACTATGGCTACACCTTC. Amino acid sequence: CSAIDMDRNNYGYTF.

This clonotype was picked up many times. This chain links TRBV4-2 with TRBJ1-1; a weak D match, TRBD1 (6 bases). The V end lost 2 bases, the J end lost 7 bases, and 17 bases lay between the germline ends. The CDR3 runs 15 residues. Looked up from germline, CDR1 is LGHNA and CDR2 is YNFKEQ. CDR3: CASSQSLGGYDEAFF. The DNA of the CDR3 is TGTGCCAGCAGCCAATCTCTCGGGGGCTATGATGAAGCTTTCTTT.

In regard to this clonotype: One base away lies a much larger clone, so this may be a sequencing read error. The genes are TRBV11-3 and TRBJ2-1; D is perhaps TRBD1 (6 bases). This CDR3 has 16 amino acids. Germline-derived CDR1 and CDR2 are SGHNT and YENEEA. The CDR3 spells CASSPYRDITYDEQFF. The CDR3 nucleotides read TGTGCCAGCAGCCCGTATCGGGACATCACCTACGATGAGCAGTTCTTC. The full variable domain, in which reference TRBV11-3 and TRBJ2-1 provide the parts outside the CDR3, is EAGVVQSPRYKIIEKKQPVAFWCNPISGHNTLYWYLQNLGQGPELLIRYENEEAVDDSQLPKDRFSAERLKGVDSTLKIQPAELGDSAVYLCASSPYRDITYDEQFFGPGTRLTVL.

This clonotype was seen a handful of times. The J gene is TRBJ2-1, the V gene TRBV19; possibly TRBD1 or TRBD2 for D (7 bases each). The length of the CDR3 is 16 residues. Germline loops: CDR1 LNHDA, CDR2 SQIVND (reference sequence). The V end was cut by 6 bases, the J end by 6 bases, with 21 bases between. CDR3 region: CASSLLGGGQSNEQFF. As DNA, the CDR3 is TGTGCCAGTAGCCTCCTAGGGGGGGGACAGTCCAATGAGCAGTTCTTC. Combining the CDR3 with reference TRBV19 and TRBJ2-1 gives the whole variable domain DGGITQSPKYLFRKEGQNVTLSCEQNLNHDAMYWYRQDPGQGLRLIYYSQIVNDFQKGDIAEGYSVSREKKESFPLTVTSAQKNPTAFYLCASSLLGGGQSNEQFFGPGTRLTVL.

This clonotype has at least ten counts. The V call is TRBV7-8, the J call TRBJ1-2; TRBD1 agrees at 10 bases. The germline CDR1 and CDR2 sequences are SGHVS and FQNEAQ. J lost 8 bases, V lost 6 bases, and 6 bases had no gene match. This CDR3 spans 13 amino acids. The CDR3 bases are TGTGCCAGCAGTTTGAGACAGGGGGCAGGCTACACCTTC. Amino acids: CASSLRQGAGYTF.

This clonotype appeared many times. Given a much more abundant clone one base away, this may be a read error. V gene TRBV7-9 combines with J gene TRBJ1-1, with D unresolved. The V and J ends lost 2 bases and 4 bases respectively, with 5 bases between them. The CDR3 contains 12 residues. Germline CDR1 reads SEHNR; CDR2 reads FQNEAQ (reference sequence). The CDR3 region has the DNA TGTGCCAGCAGCTTAATTGGCACTGAAGCTTTCTTT. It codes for CASSLIGTEAFF. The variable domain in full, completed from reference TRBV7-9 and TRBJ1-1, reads DTGVSQNPRHKITKRGQNVTFRCDPISEHNRLYWYRQTLGQGPEFLTYFQNEAQLEKSRLLSDRFSAERPKGSFSTLEIQRTEQGDSAMYLCASSLIGTEAFFGQGTRLTVV.

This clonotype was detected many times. CDR3 coding DNA: TGTGCCAGCAGCCAAGGTCCCGTACGAGTTAACATTCAGTACTTC. Translation: CASSQGPVRVNIQYF. This rearrangement joins TRBV14 to TRBJ2-4; D is ambiguous. The CDR3 contains 15 residues. Trimming pared 1 base from V and 7 bases from J, leaving 14 bases between. Germline assignment: CDR1 SGHDN and CDR2 FVKESK.

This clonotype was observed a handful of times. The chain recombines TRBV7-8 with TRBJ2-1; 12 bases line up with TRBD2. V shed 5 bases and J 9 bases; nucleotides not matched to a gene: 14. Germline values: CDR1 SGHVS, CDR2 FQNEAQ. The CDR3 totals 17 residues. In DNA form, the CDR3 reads TGTGCCAGCAGCCCGAGCCTAGCGGGAGGGCTAACAAGTGAGCAGTTCTTC. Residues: CASSPSLAGGLTSEQFF.

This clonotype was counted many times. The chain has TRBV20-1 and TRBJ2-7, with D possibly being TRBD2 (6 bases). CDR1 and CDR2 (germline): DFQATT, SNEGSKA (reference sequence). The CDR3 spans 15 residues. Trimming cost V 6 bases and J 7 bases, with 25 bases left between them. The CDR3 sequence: CSAPGADGGMLEQYF. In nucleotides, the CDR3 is TGCAGTGCCCCTGGCGCGGACGGCGGGATGTTGGAGCAGTACTTC.

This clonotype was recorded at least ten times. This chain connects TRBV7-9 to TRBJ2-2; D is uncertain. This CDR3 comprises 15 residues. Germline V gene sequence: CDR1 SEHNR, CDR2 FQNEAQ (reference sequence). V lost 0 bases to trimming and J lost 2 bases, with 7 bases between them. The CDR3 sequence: CASSLARINTGELFF. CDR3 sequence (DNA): TGTGCCAGCAGCTTAGCTCGGATCAACACCGGGGAGCTGTTTTTT.

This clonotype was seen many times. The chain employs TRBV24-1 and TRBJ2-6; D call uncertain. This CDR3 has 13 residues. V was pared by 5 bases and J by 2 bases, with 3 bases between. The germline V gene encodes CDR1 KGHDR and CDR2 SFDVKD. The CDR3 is CATSGPGANVLTF. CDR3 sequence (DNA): TGTGCCACCAGTGGTCCTGGGGCCAACGTCCTGACTTTC.

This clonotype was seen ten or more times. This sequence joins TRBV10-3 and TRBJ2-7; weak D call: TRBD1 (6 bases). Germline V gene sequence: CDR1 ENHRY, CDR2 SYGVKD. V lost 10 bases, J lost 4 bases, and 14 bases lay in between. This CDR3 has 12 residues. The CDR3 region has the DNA TGTGCCACTCGGGACACCTTATACGAGCAGTACGTC. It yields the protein CATRDTLYEQYV.

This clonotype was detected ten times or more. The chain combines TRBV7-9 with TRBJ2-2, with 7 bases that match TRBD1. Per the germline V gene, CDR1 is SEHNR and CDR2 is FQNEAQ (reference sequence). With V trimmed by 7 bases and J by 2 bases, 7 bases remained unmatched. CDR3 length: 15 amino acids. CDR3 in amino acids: CASNPGQANTGELFF. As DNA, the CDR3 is TGTGCCAGCAATCCCGGACAGGCCAACACCGGGGAGCTGTTTTTT.

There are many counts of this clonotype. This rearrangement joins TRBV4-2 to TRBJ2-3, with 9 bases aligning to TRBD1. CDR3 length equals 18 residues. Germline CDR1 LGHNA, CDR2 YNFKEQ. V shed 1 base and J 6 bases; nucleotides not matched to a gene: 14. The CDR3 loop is CASSQVVTGTGRRDTQYF. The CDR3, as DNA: TGTGCCAGCAGCCAAGTCGTTACCGGGACAGGGAGAAGGGATACGCAGTATTTT.

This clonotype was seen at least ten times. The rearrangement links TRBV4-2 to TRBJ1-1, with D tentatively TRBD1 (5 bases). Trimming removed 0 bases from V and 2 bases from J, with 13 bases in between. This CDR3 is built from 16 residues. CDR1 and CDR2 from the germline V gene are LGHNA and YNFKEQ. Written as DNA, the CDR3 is TGTGCCAGCAGCCAAGACCCAAAGACAGAAAACACTGAAGCTTTCTTT. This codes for CASSQDPKTENTEAFF.

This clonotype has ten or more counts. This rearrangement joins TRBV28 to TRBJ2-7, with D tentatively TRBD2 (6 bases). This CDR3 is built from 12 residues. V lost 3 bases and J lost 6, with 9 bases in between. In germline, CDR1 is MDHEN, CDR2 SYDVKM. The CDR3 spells CASSFAGGEQYF. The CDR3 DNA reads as TGTGCCAGCAGTTTTGCCGGGGGCGAGCAGTACTTC.

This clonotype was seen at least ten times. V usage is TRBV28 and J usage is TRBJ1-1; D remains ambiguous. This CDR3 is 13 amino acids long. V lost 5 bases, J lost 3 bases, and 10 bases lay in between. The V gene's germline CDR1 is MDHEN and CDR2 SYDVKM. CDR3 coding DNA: TGTGCCAGCAGTGAACAGATCTACACTGAAGCTTTCTTT. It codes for CASSEQIYTEAFF. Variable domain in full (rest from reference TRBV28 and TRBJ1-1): DVKVTQSSRYLVKRTGEKVFLECVQDMDHENMFWYRQDPGLGLRLIYFSYDVKMKEKGDIPEGYSVSREKKERFSLILESASTNQTSMYLCASSEQIYTEAFFGQGTRLTVV.

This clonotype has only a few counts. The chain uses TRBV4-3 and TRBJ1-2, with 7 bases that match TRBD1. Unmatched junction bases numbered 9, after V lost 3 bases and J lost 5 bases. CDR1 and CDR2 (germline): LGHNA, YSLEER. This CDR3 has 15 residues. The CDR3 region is CASSQRDRSAYGYTF. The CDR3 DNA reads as TGCGCCAGCAGCCAGAGGGACAGATCCGCGTATGGCTACACCTTC.

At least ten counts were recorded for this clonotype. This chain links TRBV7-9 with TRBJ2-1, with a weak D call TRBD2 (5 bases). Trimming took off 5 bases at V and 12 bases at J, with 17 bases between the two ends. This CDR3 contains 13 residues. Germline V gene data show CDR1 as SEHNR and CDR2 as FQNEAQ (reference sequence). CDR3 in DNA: TGTGCCAGCAGCGTGGGCGGGTCAGATGGGCAGTTCTTC. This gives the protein CASSVGGSDGQFF. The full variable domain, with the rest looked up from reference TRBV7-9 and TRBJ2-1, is DTGVSQNPRHKITKRGQNVTFRCDPISEHNRLYWYRQTLGQGPEFLTYFQNEAQLEKSRLLSDRFSAERPKGSFSTLEIQRTEQGDSAMYLCASSVGGSDGQFFGPGTRLTVL.

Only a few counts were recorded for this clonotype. The CDR3 sequence is CASSQDFFGTVDIQYF. The CDR3 DNA follows: TGCGCCAGCAGCCAAGATTTTTTTGGGACAGTAGACATTCAGTACTTC. The rearrangement joins TRBV4-3 to TRBJ2-4; 7 bases match TRBD1. Germline assignment: CDR1 LGHNA and CDR2 YSLEER. V was clipped by 0 bases and J by 8 bases; unmatched bases: 10. CDR3 size: 16 residues.

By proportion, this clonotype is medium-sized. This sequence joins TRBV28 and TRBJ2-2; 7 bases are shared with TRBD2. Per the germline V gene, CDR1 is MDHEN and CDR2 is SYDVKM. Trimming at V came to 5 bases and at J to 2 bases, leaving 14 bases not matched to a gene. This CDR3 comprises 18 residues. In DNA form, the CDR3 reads TGTGCCAGCAGTCCTCACAAGGGTAGCGGGTTCAACACCGGGGAGCTGTTTTTT. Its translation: CASSPHKGSGFNTGELFF. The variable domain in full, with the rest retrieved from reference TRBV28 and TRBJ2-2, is DVKVTQSSRYLVKRTGEKVFLECVQDMDHENMFWYRQDPGLGLRLIYFSYDVKMKEKGDIPEGYSVSREKKERFSLILESASTNQTSMYLCASSPHKGSGFNTGELFFGEGSRLTVL.